This T cell receptor (beta chain) was sequenced for a study of T cell responses to AZD1222 COVID-19 vaccine. Only in-frame clones appear in the TCRdb table, and some are missing; sequencing was by immunoSEQ multiplex PCR. The profile shows 150,000 to 200,000 clones, under 95% of them singletons. The receptor was isolated from an adult in good health. The sequencing used peripheral blood, collected on day 0 of AZD1222 vaccination.

CDR3 region: CAWVRGNYGYTF. CDR3 in DNA: TGTGCCTGGGTCCGGGGGAACTATGGCTACACCTTC. The V and J genes are TRBV30 and TRBJ1-2, with a weak D call TRBD1 (5 bases). The CDR3 is 12 amino acids. Trimming pared 5 bases from V and 2 bases from J, leaving 9 bases between. The germline CDR1 and CDR2 sequences are GTSNPN and SVGIG (reference sequence).